Below, 32 T cell receptor beta chains from the same sample are listed, as sequenced in a study of cytomegalovirus exposure and HLA in healthy donors. PCR used 60 Vbeta primers and 13 Jbeta primers. Profiling relied on immunoSEQ multiplex PCR, and the TCRdb table lists in-frame clones only, not all of them. The sample yields some 98,000 clones, roughly 81% seen once. The sample consisted of PBMCs. These receptors all stem from a man in his forties or fifties in good health and CMV-seronegative.

This rearrangement joins TRBV7-9 to TRBJ2-7, with 8 bases lining up with TRBD1. The CDR3 covers 13 residues. CDR1 and CDR2 from the germline V gene are SEHNR and FQNEAQ (reference sequence). Trimming at V came to 6 bases and at J to 2 bases, leaving 3 bases not matched to a gene. The CDR3 region has the DNA TGTGCCAGCAGTTCAGGGGGCCCCTACGAGCAGTACTTC. It translates to CASSSGGPYEQYF.

This rearrangement joins TRBV19 to TRBJ1-6, with D unresolved. Germline CDR1 reads LNHDA; CDR2 reads SQIVND (reference sequence). V lost 5 bases and J 7 bases, leaving 21 bases between the germline ends. CDR3 length: 17 residues. CDR3 amino acids: CASSSEGSGSSNSPLHF. DNA for the CDR3: TGTGCCAGTAGTTCAGAGGGCTCGGGATCGTCGAATTCACCCCTCCACTTT.

V gene TRBV30 combines with J gene TRBJ1-2; 10 positions agree with TRBD1. Germline trimming cut 1 base from V and 7 bases from J; bases unmatched to any gene: 9. This CDR3 comprises 15 residues. Germline CDR1 is GTSNPN and CDR2 is SVGIG (reference sequence). Here the CDR3 reads CAWSGRDRGFFGYTF. The CDR3 coding sequence is TGTGCCTGGAGTGGCCGGGACAGGGGTTTCTTTGGCTACACCTTC.

V is TRBV5-1 and J is TRBJ2-3, with 7 bases lining up with TRBD1. The CDR3 has 13 residues. Germline loops: CDR1 SGHRS, CDR2 YFSETQ. The V segment lost 5 bases and the J segment 7 bases; nucleotides outside the gene matches: 7. CDR3 sequence (DNA): TGCGCCAGCAGAGGGGGCTCGGCGAATACGCAGTATTTT. Amino acids: CASRGGSANTQYF.

The chain uses TRBV15 and TRBJ2-7; 8 bases match TRBD1. With 0 bases clipped from V and 4 bases from J, the junction kept 11 bases outside the gene matches. The CDR3 totals 17 residues. Germline loops: CDR1 LNHNV, CDR2 YYDKDF (reference sequence). CDR3 region: CATSRDRGRGLKYEQYF. The CDR3 region has the DNA TGTGCCACCAGCAGAGATCGGGGCAGGGGGCTAAAGTACGAGCAGTACTTC. The whole variable domain, remainder taken from reference TRBV15 and TRBJ2-7, is DAMVIQNPRYQVTQFGKPVTLSCSQTLNHNVMYWYQQKSSQAPKLLFHYYDKDFNNEADTPDNFQSRRPNTSFCFLDIRSPGLGDTAMYLCATSRDRGRGLKYEQYFGPGTRLTVT.

V is TRBV30 and J is TRBJ2-1; the D gene is possibly TRBD1 (5 bases). CDR3 length: 14 amino acids. CDR1 and CDR2 (germline): GTSNPN, SVGIG (reference sequence). The germline V and J ends were trimmed by 4 bases and 2 bases, with 12 bases remaining between them. This CDR3 is CAWIRQRPYNEQFF. CDR3 nucleotide sequence: TGTGCCTGGATACGACAGCGCCCCTACAATGAGCAGTTCTTC.

The V gene is TRBV2, the J gene TRBJ1-6; 9 bases map to TRBD1. CDR3 length equals 15 residues. Unmatched junction bases numbered 7, after V lost 1 base and J lost 12 bases. Germline V gene sequence: CDR1 SNHLY, CDR2 FYNNEI. This CDR3 reads CASSEGGQGVGPLHF. The DNA of the CDR3 is TGTGCCAGCAGTGAAGGGGGACAGGGCGTCGGACCCCTCCACTTT.

The chain is built from TRBV27 and TRBJ2-5; 12 bases map to TRBD2. The CDR3 spans 16 residues. V gave up 6 bases and J gave up 1 base; unmatched junction bases: 6. The V gene's germline CDR1 is MNHEY and CDR2 SMNVEV (reference sequence). The CDR3 is CASSPGTSGPQETQYF. The CDR3, as DNA: TGTGCCAGCAGCCCTGGGACTAGCGGGCCCCAAGAGACCCAGTACTTC.

The table lists this clone with a few counts. The gene calls are TRBV7-9 and TRBJ2-7, with 9 bases fitting TRBD2. Losses at the gene ends were 1 base for V and 2 bases for J; bases not matched to a gene: 3. The germline gives CDR1 SEHNR, CDR2 FQNEAQ (reference sequence). The length of the CDR3 is 15 residues. The CDR3 DNA follows: TGTGCCAGCAGCTTAGGTGGCGGGGGGGCCTACGAGCAGTACTTC. It is translated as CASSLGGGGAYEQYF.

The chain employs TRBV2 and TRBJ2-2, with 8 bases aligning to TRBD1. CDR3 length: 14 residues. Germline CDR1 reads SNHLY; CDR2 reads FYNNEI. V shed 9 bases, J shed 0 bases, and the junction held 3 bases outside the gene matches. The CDR3 here is CARPQGANTGELFF. CDR3 in DNA: TGTGCCAGACCACAGGGGGCGAACACCGGGGAGCTGTTTTTT.

The chain links TRBV7-2 to TRBJ2-2; D is undetermined. There are 15 residues in the CDR3. Trimming cost V 2 bases and J 4 bases, with 11 bases left between them. Germline CDR1 and CDR2: SGHTA and FQGNSA. The CDR3 sequence is CASSLLRSVTGELFF. CDR3 in DNA: TGTGCCAGCAGCTTATTACGGTCGGTCACCGGGGAGCTGTTTTTT.

In its sample, this clone was seen once. The chain uses TRBV19 and TRBJ2-5, with TRBD1 matching 10 bases. The DNA end lines up better with TRBJ2-7; the J call may be wrong. The CDR3 is made up of 16 amino acids. CDR1 and CDR2 (germline): LNHDA, SQIVND (reference sequence). The chain's CDR3 is CASSILRTGGTYEQYF. The CDR3 bases are TGTGCCAGTAGTATCCTCCGGACAGGGGGAACCTACGAGCAGTACTTC.

The CDR3 loop is CASSLIAGGSTDTQYF. CDR3 in DNA: TGCGCCAGCAGCTTAATAGCGGGGGGGAGCACAGATACGCAGTATTTT. This chain connects TRBV5-1 to TRBJ2-3; TRBD2 aligns across 11 bases. Germline V gene lookup returns CDR1 SGHRS and CDR2 YFSETQ. J was trimmed by 0 bases and V by 2 bases; bases with no gene match: 2. CDR3 length equals 16 residues.

The chain combines TRBV4-1 with TRBJ1-1; TRBD1 aligns across 7 bases. J was trimmed by 2 bases and V by 2 bases; bases with no gene match: 8. The CDR3 has 16 residues. Germline V gene lookup returns CDR1 MGHRA and CDR2 YSYEKL. CDR3 loop: CASSQNSRGINTEAFF. DNA of the CDR3: TGCGCCAGCAGCCAAAACTCCAGGGGGATTAACACTGAAGCTTTCTTT.

This chain uses TRBV18 with TRBJ2-1; 10 positions agree with TRBD1. The V segment lost 6 bases and the J segment 2 bases; nucleotides outside the gene matches: 1. The CDR3 covers 14 residues. From germline, CDR1 is KGHSH and CDR2 LQKENI. The CDR3 here is CASSGQGAYNEQFF. CDR3 bases: TGTGCCAGCTCTGGACAGGGGGCCTACAATGAGCAGTTCTTC.

The chain employs TRBV2 and TRBJ2-2, with a tentative D call TRBD1 (5 bases). The ends were cut back, 8 bases at V and 5 bases at J, with 21 bases in the middle. This CDR3 is 16 amino acids long. In germline, CDR1 is SNHLY, CDR2 FYNNEI. CDR3 DNA: TGTGCCAGCCACCTCCAAGGCGGCGCAGGGACCGGGGAGCTGTTTTTT. As protein: CASHLQGGAGTGELFF.

V usage is TRBV9 and J usage is TRBJ2-6; 7 bases are a match to TRBD1. V dropped 3 bases and J dropped 2; count of bases not matched to a gene: 2. The CDR3 contains 15 residues. Germline V gene lookup returns CDR1 SGDLS and CDR2 YYNGEE. The CDR3 region is CASSEGGAGANVLTF. CDR3 DNA: TGTGCCAGCAGCGAAGGGGGCGCTGGGGCCAACGTCCTGACTTTC.

The gene calls are TRBV6-5 and TRBJ1-5, with 7 positions matching TRBD1. V trimming: 8 bases; J trimming: 4 bases; junction bases outside the gene matches: 8. The CDR3 length is 14 residues. The V gene's germline CDR1 is MNHEY and CDR2 SVGAGI. The CDR3 protein is CASQRQGKNQPQHF. CDR3 sequence (DNA): TGTGCCAGCCAAAGACAGGGTAAGAATCAGCCCCAGCATTTT.

This clone was seen a single time. The chain is built from TRBV5-5 and TRBJ2-1, with TRBD1 matching 8 bases. The CDR3 sequence is 15 residues long. CDR1 is SGHKS, CDR2 YYEKEE, per germline (reference sequence). With V trimmed by 2 bases and J by 4 bases, 5 bases remained unmatched. CDR3: CASSFQGALYNEQFF. The CDR3 DNA follows: TGTGCCAGCAGCTTCCAGGGGGCCCTATACAATGAGCAGTTCTTC.

This sequence joins TRBV5-8 and TRBJ2-7, with TRBD1 matching over 8 bases. The trim removed 5 bases at V and 2 bases at J, leaving 6 bases unmatched. The CDR3 covers 14 residues. Germline CDR1 SGHTS, CDR2 YDEGEE. The CDR3 protein is CASRTGTGTYEQYF. The CDR3 bases are TGTGCCAGCAGAACCGGGACAGGTACCTACGAGCAGTACTTC.

The gene calls are TRBV6-5 and TRBJ1-1; TRBD1 matches at 11 bases. The ends lost 5 bases at V and 7 bases at J; junction bases unmatched: 6. This CDR3 is built from 14 residues. The V gene's germline CDR1 is MNHEY and CDR2 SVGAGI. CDR3 amino acids: CASSPGQGVVEAFF. The DNA of the CDR3 is TGTGCCAGCAGTCCGGGACAGGGGGTTGTTGAAGCTTTCTTT.

The chain employs TRBV18 and TRBJ2-7, with D perhaps TRBD2 (5 bases). V gave up 1 base and J gave up 2 bases, with 12 bases separating them. Germline loops: CDR1 KGHSH, CDR2 LQKENI. CDR3 length: 15 residues. CDR3 protein: CASSPLGEIPYEQYF. The CDR3 nucleotides are TGTGCCAGCTCACCACTTGGGGAGATACCCTACGAGCAGTACTTC.

The chain recombines TRBV19 with TRBJ2-2; no definite D call. The CDR3 is 14 amino acids. Trimming took 3 bases from V and 2 from J, leaving 7 bases between them. Germline V gene data show CDR1 as LNHDA and CDR2 as SQIVND (reference sequence). The CDR3 coding sequence is TGTGCCAGTAGTATCCCCACTAACACCGGGGAGCTGTTTTTT. It specifies CASSIPTNTGELFF.

This clone has only one observation. The rearrangement uses TRBV14 and TRBJ1-1; D is unresolved. Per germline, CDR1 SGHDN and CDR2 FVKESK. Trimming left V 4 bases short and J 1 base short, with 10 bases between. CDR3 size: 14 residues. The CDR3 region has the DNA TGTGCCAGCAGCCCCAAACAGACGAACACTGAAGCTTTCTTT. It is translated as CASSPKQTNTEAFF. Using reference TRBV14 and TRBJ1-1 for the parts outside the CDR3, the full variable domain is EAGVTQFPSHSVIEKGQTVTLRCDPISGHDNLYWYRRVMGKEIKFLLHFVKESKQDESGMPNNRFLAERTGGTYSTLKVQPAELEDSGVYFCASSPKQTNTEAFFGQGTRLTVV.

The chain has TRBV7-8 and TRBJ1-5; the D gene is possibly TRBD1 (6 bases). The germline CDR1 and CDR2 sequences are SGHVS and FQNEAQ. The CDR3 loop spans 14 amino acids. Trimming removed 2 bases at V and 4 bases at J, with 9 bases between. The CDR3 DNA sequence: TGTGCCAGCAGCTTAACAGGGATTAATCAGCCCCAGCATTTT. Translating gives CASSLTGINQPQHF.

This clone was seen once. This chain links TRBV10-3 with TRBJ2-1; a weak D match, TRBD2 (5 bases). V was shortened by 10 bases and J by 9 bases, with 19 bases between the two germline ends. Germline CDR1 and CDR2: ENHRY and SYGVKD. The CDR3 is 13 residues long. The CDR3 reads CATFARGDSEQFF. In DNA, the CDR3 is TGTGCCACCTTCGCTCGGGGTGATAGTGAGCAGTTCTTC.

The count of this clone is one. The chain carries TRBV5-6 and TRBJ1-4, with D possibly matching TRBD1 (5 bases). The CDR3 runs 13 residues. Germline CDR1 SGHDT, CDR2 YYEEEE. The V and J ends lost 4 bases and 7 bases respectively, with 11 bases between them. The CDR3 DNA is TGTGCCAGCAGCGATCGGGGGGGTGAAAAACTGTTTTTT. Protein product: CASSDRGGEKLFF.

This sequence joins TRBV19 and TRBJ1-2, with a tentative D call TRBD1 (6 bases). V lost 4 bases to trimming and J lost 4 bases, with 16 bases between them. Per germline, CDR1 LNHDA and CDR2 SQIVND (reference sequence). The CDR3 spans 15 residues. The CDR3 spells CASSTTRQVVYGYTF. The DNA for the CDR3 is TGTGCCAGTAGTACGACCCGACAGGTTGTCTATGGCTACACCTTC.

This clone was detected a few times. This rearrangement joins TRBV7-7 to TRBJ1-2; D is perhaps TRBD1 (5 bases). The CDR3 spans 15 residues. V was trimmed by 5 bases and J by 1 base, leaving 14 bases between them. Germline values: CDR1 SSHAT, CDR2 FNYEAQ (reference sequence). CDR3 residues: CASSGRAHVNYGYTF. CDR3 in DNA: TGTGCCAGCAGCGGCAGGGCCCACGTTAACTATGGCTACACCTTC.

The V gene is TRBV7-9, the J gene TRBJ1-3; no firm D call. Trimming pared 2 bases from V and 0 bases from J, leaving 5 bases between. The CDR3 is made up of 14 amino acids. Germline values: CDR1 SEHNR, CDR2 FQNEAQ (reference sequence). The DNA for the CDR3 is TGTGCCAGCAGCTTATCAGTCTCTGGAAACACCATATATTTT. Its translation: CASSLSVSGNTIYF.

This clone was recorded a few times. The rearrangement uses TRBV5-6 and TRBJ1-4; perhaps TRBD1 as D (5 bases). Trimming removed 4 bases from V and 4 bases from J, with 26 bases in between. This CDR3 region has 19 residues. Per germline, CDR1 SGHDT and CDR2 YYEEEE. The CDR3, as DNA: TGTGCCAGCAGCGGTCCGGGTGACAGAGATCGAACGTTTAATGAAAAACTGTTTTTT. Amino acid sequence: CASSGPGDRDRTFNEKLFF.

V usage is TRBV19 and J usage is TRBJ2-7, with 11 bases fitting TRBD2. The CDR3 contains 16 residues. V lost 5 bases, J lost 3 bases, and 9 bases stayed unmatched. Germline loops: CDR1 LNHDA, CDR2 SQIVND (reference sequence). The CDR3 sequence: CASSSRGTSGNYEQYF. In nucleotides, the CDR3 is TGTGCCAGTAGTTCACGCGGGACTAGCGGAAACTACGAGCAGTACTTC. Variable domain in full (rest from reference TRBV19 and TRBJ2-7): DGGITQSPKYLFRKEGQNVTLSCEQNLNHDAMYWYRQDPGQGLRLIYYSQIVNDFQKGDIAEGYSVSREKKESFPLTVTSAQKNPTAFYLCASSSRGTSGNYEQYFGPGTRLTVT.